The 20 T cell receptor beta chains in this list originate from one sample, sequenced in a study of blood T cell repertoires in COVID-19. Measured with immunoSEQ multiplex PCR; TCRdb has only the in-frame clones, and not every one. This sample yields approximately 290,000 clones, of which about 89% are seen a single time; 2.2% belongs to the top ten. Sequenced material: peripheral blood. The receptor source for this set is a woman aged 25-40 years with COVID-19, enrolled during active disease.

The rearrangement uses TRBV19 and TRBJ1-5; 10 nucleotides align to TRBD1. This CDR3 has 17 amino acids. V was pared by 4 bases and J by 2 bases, with 8 bases of the junction left unmatched. Per the germline V gene, CDR1 is LNHDA and CDR2 is SQIVND (reference sequence). CDR3 nucleotides: TGTGCCAGTAGTAGAGACAGGGGGCGAATAGGCAATCAGCCCCAGCATTTT. As protein: CASSRDRGRIGNQPQHF.

This chain uses TRBV6-5 with TRBJ2-7; a possible D gene is TRBD1 (7 bases). CDR3 length equals 15 residues. CDR1 is MNHEY and CDR2 is SVGAGI in the germline V gene. The V and J ends lost 2 bases and 0 bases respectively, with 11 bases between them. CDR3: CASSYARGASYEQYF. CDR3 sequence (DNA): TGTGCCAGCAGTTACGCCAGGGGGGCCTCCTACGAGCAGTACTTC.

The rearrangement joins TRBV6-5 to TRBJ1-1; a weak D match, TRBD1 (6 bases). CDR1 and CDR2 (germline): MNHEY, SVGAGI. The V end lost 6 bases, the J end lost 3 bases, and 11 bases lay between the germline ends. The CDR3 extends over 13 amino acids. The CDR3 region has the DNA TGTGCCAGCAGACAGGGTCGGGACACTGAAGCTTTCTTT. Protein product: CASRQGRDTEAFF.

In its sample, this clone was seen once. The chain uses TRBV5-4 and TRBJ1-1; D is unclear. The CDR3 has 14 amino acids. V was clipped by 0 bases and J by 5 bases, with 11 bases between them. Germline V gene data show CDR1 as SGHNT and CDR2 as YYREEE (reference sequence). The CDR3 nucleotides read TGTGCCAGCAGCTTGGTGGGAGGTGGGACTGAAGCTTTCTTT. Translating gives CASSLVGGGTEAFF.

This clone appeared a few times. V gene TRBV11-3 combines with J gene TRBJ2-7, with D perhaps matching TRBD1 (6 bases). There are 15 residues in the CDR3. Germline CDR1 reads SGHNT; CDR2 reads YENEEA. V was cut by 0 bases and J by 5 bases, with 14 bases left in between. The CDR3 loop is CASSLEGQPGDEQYF. The CDR3 DNA is TGTGCCAGCAGCTTAGAAGGCCAGCCAGGGGACGAGCAGTACTTC.

The chain employs TRBV4-2 and TRBJ1-2; weak D call: TRBD1 (5 bases). The CDR3 loop spans 14 amino acids. Germline CDR1 is LGHNA and CDR2 is YNFKEQ. V dropped 4 bases and J dropped 4 bases, with 13 bases sitting between them. As DNA, the CDR3 is TGTGCCAGCAGCCTCGGGTCCGGGGGCTATGGCTACACCTTC. It is translated as CASSLGSGGYGYTF.

The CDR3 is CASSQSRPGTGVVAQYF. For the CDR3, the DNA is TGTGCCAGCAGCCAAAGTCGTCCAGGGACAGGGGTAGTCGCGCAGTATTTT. J is TRBJ2-3 and V is TRBV3-1 (or the pseudogene TRBV3-2); TRBD1 agrees at 10 bases. Germline CDR1 is LGHDT and CDR2 is YNNKEL (reference sequence). The CDR3 has 17 amino acids. The V and J ends lost 2 bases and 10 bases, in that order; junction bases with no gene match: 15.

The CDR3 reads CASGSSGDAYEQYF. DNA of the CDR3: TGCGCCAGCGGTTCTAGCGGGGATGCCTACGAGCAGTACTTC. The V and J genes are TRBV5-1 and TRBJ2-7; the match to TRBD2 covers 9 bases. After removal of 7 bases from V and 2 bases from J, the junction contained 7 bases not matched to a gene. Germline CDR1 reads SGHRS; CDR2 reads YFSETQ. The CDR3 has 14 amino acids.

This clone was observed a few times. This chain connects TRBV12-3 or TRBV12-4 to TRBJ1-2; D is unresolved. V was clipped by 1 base and J by 5 bases, with 5 bases between them. The CDR3 extends over 12 amino acids. Here the CDR3 reads CASSLGEYGYTF. For the CDR3, the DNA is TGTGCCAGCAGTTTAGGAGAGTATGGCTACACCTTC.

This sequence joins TRBV9 and TRBJ1-3; 7 bases fit TRBD1. Trimming removed 3 bases from V and 0 bases from J; junction bases left unmatched: 6. CDR3 length equals 16 residues. Germline V lookup: CDR1 SGDLS, CDR2 YYNGEE. The CDR3 nucleotides read TGTGCCAGCAGCGGAGACAGGGCCGACTCTGGAAACACCATATATTTT. The encoded protein is CASSGDRADSGNTIYF.

The V and J genes are TRBV5-6 and TRBJ2-1, with 14 bases lining up with TRBD2. The CDR3 runs 15 residues. The trim removed 5 bases at V and 8 bases at J, leaving 6 bases unmatched. The V gene's germline CDR1 is SGHDT and CDR2 YYEEEE. The CDR3 here is CASSPGLAGAYEQFF. CDR3 in DNA: TGTGCCAGCAGTCCGGGACTAGCGGGAGCCTATGAGCAGTTCTTC.

The chain employs TRBV27 and TRBJ1-6; possible D gene TRBD1, 5 bases. The CDR3 is made up of 13 amino acids. Germline-derived CDR1 and CDR2 are MNHEY and SMNVEV (reference sequence). The V and J ends lost 3 bases and 7 bases respectively, with 7 bases between them. CDR3 in amino acids: CASSFYRNSPLHF. For the CDR3, the DNA is TGTGCCAGCAGTTTCTACAGGAATTCACCCCTCCACTTT.

This clone was found a few times. The sample carries other DNA sequences with the same CDR3. CDR3 loop: CASSPQGDNEQFF. CDR3 nucleotide sequence: TGCGCCAGCAGCCCACAGGGTGACAATGAGCAGTTCTTC. The rearrangement links TRBV5-1 to TRBJ2-1, with D possibly TRBD1 on 6 matching bases. The CDR3 consists of 13 residues. V was pared by 4 bases and J by 5 bases, with 10 bases between. From germline, CDR1 is SGHRS and CDR2 YFSETQ.

This chain links TRBV7-2 with TRBJ2-1, with D possibly being TRBD1 (6 bases). The V end was cut by 3 bases, the J end by 2 bases, with 8 bases between. This CDR3 contains 14 residues. Looked up from germline, CDR1 is SGHTA and CDR2 is FQGNSA. For the CDR3, the DNA is TGTGCCAGCAGCTTCCAGGGGCCCTACAATGAGCAGTTCTTC. It codes for CASSFQGPYNEQFF.

V is TRBV2 and J is TRBJ1-1; no reliable D call. Trimming removed 4 bases from V and 2 bases from J, with 8 bases in between. The CDR3 covers 13 residues. From germline, CDR1 is SNHLY and CDR2 FYNNEI. The CDR3 DNA reads as TGTGCCAGCAGTGCCGAGCTTAACACTGAAGCTTTCTTT. It encodes CASSAELNTEAFF.

V usage is TRBV5-6 and J usage is TRBJ1-4, with TRBD1 matching over 9 bases. There are 14 residues in the CDR3. The J segment lost 6 bases and the V segment lost 2 bases, leaving 2 bases of the junction unmatched. The germline CDR1 and CDR2 sequences are SGHDT and YYEEEE. The CDR3 protein is CASSLQGADEKLFF. The CDR3, as DNA: TGTGCCAGCAGCTTACAGGGGGCAGATGAAAAACTGTTTTTT.

The CDR3 sequence is CASSPPGGAYGYTF. The CDR3 coding sequence is TGTGCCAGCTCACCCCCGGGAGGAGCCTATGGCTACACCTTC. The chain recombines TRBV18 with TRBJ1-2, with D unclear. This CDR3 comprises 14 residues. Trimming cost V 3 bases and J 4 bases, with 12 bases left between them. Germline V gives CDR1 KGHSH, CDR2 LQKENI.

This clone was observed once. This chain joins TRBV19 and TRBJ1-5, with TRBD1 matching over 7 bases. CDR3 length equals 13 residues. The V segment lost 5 bases and the J segment 4 bases; nucleotides outside the gene matches: 2. Germline V gene sequence: CDR1 LNHDA, CDR2 SQIVND (reference sequence). The CDR3 region is CASSGQANQPQHF. DNA of the CDR3: TGTGCCAGTAGTGGACAGGCGAATCAGCCCCAGCATTTT.

This clone was counted a single time. V is TRBV19 and J is TRBJ1-2; TRBD1 agrees at 9 bases. Unmatched junction bases numbered 7, after V lost 5 bases and J lost 3 bases. The germline V gene encodes CDR1 LNHDA and CDR2 SQIVND (reference sequence). CDR3 length: 15 amino acids. CDR3 loop: CASSSGTGSDYGYTF. CDR3 nucleotide sequence: TGTGCCAGTAGTTCAGGGACAGGGAGCGACTATGGCTACACCTTC. Together with reference TRBV19 and TRBJ1-2, the CDR3 gives the full variable domain: DGGITQSPKYLFRKEGQNVTLSCEQNLNHDAMYWYRQDPGQGLRLIYYSQIVNDFQKGDIAEGYSVSREKKESFPLTVTSAQKNPTAFYLCASSSGTGSDYGYTFGSGTRLTVV.

The chain employs TRBV10-3 and TRBJ1-1; D is unresolved. The V gene lost 0 bases and the J gene lost 1 base, with 9 bases spanning the gap. Germline V gene sequence: CDR1 ENHRY, CDR2 SYGVKD. The CDR3 consists of 15 residues. The CDR3, as DNA: TGTGCCATCAGTGAGTCGGAGGATGGGAACACTGAAGCTTTCTTT. It encodes CAISESEDGNTEAFF.